The 2 T cell receptor beta chains presented below share a single source sample, sequenced in a study of control samples from healthy donors and cancer patients. Data came from immunoSEQ multiplex PCR; TCRdb stores just in-frame clones and leaves some out. This sample has 96,000 or so clones, with more than 85% found just once. The sequencing sample was made of blood. Receptor source: a man younger than 30 in good health.

The chain links TRBV6-6 to TRBJ1-2; 10 bases fit TRBD1. This CDR3 spans 16 amino acids. CDR1 and CDR2 from the germline V gene are MNHNY and SVGAGI (reference sequence). The V segment lost 2 bases and the J segment 7 bases; nucleotides outside the gene matches: 10. The CDR3 protein is CASSYPLGTGEFGYTF. The DNA of the CDR3 is TGTGCCAGCAGTTACCCGCTTGGGACAGGGGAGTTTGGCTACACCTTC.

This clone was seen only once. This rearrangement joins TRBV6-6 to TRBJ2-1; D remains unclear. The CDR3 length is 13 residues. Between the trimmed V and J ends, which lost 5 bases and 3 bases, there was a span of 8 bases. From germline, CDR1 is MNHNY and CDR2 SVGAGI (reference sequence). The CDR3 region has the DNA TGTGCCAGCAGTGACAAGGACTACAATGAGCAGTTCTTC. This translates into CASSDKDYNEQFF.